The present entry profiles one TCR beta chain with its context. Its cognate antigen is unknown. This entry belongs to a study of shared clonotypes between healthy human individuals. Study overall: Every donor yielded three CD4 naive, three CD4 memory, two CD8 naive and one CD8 memory plate. Study results and limitations: Some naive CD4 clonotypes, about 5%, turned up in common across four donors. It was the non-shared clonotypes that had lower generation probabilities than clonotypes shared by all four donors.

CDR3 length equals 15 residues. Per the germline V gene, CDR1 is KGHSH and CDR2 is LQKENI. V lost 4 bases and J 1 base, leaving 11 bases between the germline ends. Sequenced by immunoSEQ multiplex PCR; TCRdb stores in-frame clones only, minus some. The sample yields approximately 2.4 million clones, around 95% seen once. This receptor was obtained from a man between 18 and 29 years old in good health. Sequencing was performed on naive CD4+ T cells sorted from blood. Sample subset: CD45RA+ positively selected. This chain connects TRBV18 to TRBJ1-5; no clear D. CDR3 sequence reads: CASSRYSASNQPQHF. In DNA, the CDR3 is TGTGCCAGCTCACGATACAGCGCAAGCAATCAGCCCCAGCATTTT.